Listed here is a single T cell receptor (beta chain). This entry comes from a study of T cell responses to AZD1222 COVID-19 vaccine. Sequencing used immunoSEQ multiplex PCR; TCRdb keeps in-frame clones, though not all of them. Of around 130,000 clones listed, under 95% are singletons. This sample comprised peripheral blood, obtained 28 days after the second dose of the MenACWY control vaccine. The TCR was taken from an adult who received the MenACWY meningococcal vaccine as a control.

The CDR3: CASRDSRTYGYTF. The CDR3 bases are TGTGCCAGCAGGGACAGCAGAACTTATGGCTACACCTTC. This chain uses TRBV28 with TRBJ1-2, with D perhaps matching TRBD1 (6 bases). The CDR3 consists of 13 residues. The germline V gene has CDR1 MDHEN and CDR2 SYDVKM. The ends were cut back, 6 bases at V and 5 bases at J, with 13 bases in the middle.